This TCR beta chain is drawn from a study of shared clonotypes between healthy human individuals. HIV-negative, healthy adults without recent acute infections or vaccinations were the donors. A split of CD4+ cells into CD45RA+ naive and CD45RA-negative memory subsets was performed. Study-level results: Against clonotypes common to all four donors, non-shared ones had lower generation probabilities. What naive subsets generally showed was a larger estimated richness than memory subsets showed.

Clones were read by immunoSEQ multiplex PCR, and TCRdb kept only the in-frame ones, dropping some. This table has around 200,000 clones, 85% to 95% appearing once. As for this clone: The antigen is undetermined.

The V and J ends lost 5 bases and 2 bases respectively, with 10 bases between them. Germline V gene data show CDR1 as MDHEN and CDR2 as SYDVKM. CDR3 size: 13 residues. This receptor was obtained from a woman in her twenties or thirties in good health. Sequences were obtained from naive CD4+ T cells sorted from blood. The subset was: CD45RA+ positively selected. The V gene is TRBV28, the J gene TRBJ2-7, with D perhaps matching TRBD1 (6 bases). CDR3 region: CASSGQGTYEQYF. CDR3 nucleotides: TGTGCCAGCAGTGGGCAGGGGACCTACGAGCAGTACTTC.